A selection of T cell receptor beta chains follows, all from one sample in a study of blood T cells in healthy people across ages. TCRdb fed the 5' RACE reads into MiXCR, producing one record per CDR3 protein. The table has roughly 700,000 distinct CDR3 sequences, approximately 50% seen once. The source material was blood. The origin of the receptors is a woman aged 60-75 years in good health. The CDR3 runs from the conserved cysteine through the conserved F or W. The order of the fields is V gene, clone size, J gene, D gene, CDR3 protein, CDR3 DNA. A D gene is named only where the DNA matches it firmly. Only part of the rows carry a size: once, few, many, or a class if the clone is expanded.

TRBV29-1	NA	TRBJ2-1	TRBD1	CSGSGQGLDEQFF	TGCAGCGGGTCGGGACAGGGGTTGGATGAGCAGTTCTTC
TRBV28	NA	TRBJ2-5	TRBD1	CASSWGRGQETQYF	TGTGCCAGCAGTTGGGGCAGGGGGCAAGAGACCCAGTACTTC
TRBV7-2	NA	TRBJ2-5	TRBD2	CASSVSSGRAVNEQYF	TGTGCCAGCAGCGTTTCTAGCGGGAGGGCCGTCAATGAGCAGTACTTC
TRBV7-2	few	TRBJ2-1	NA	CASSLAGKQFF	TGTGCCAGCAGCTTAGCCGGAAAGCAGTTCTTC
TRBV27	NA	TRBJ1-5	TRBD1	CASNPTGGRNQPQHF	TGTGCCAGCAATCCTACAGGGGGCCGCAATCAGCCCCAGCATTTT
TRBV20-1	NA	TRBJ2-1	TRBD2	CSASSGTSSYNEQFF	TGCAGTGCTAGCTCCGGGACTAGCTCCTACAATGAGCAGTTCTTC
TRBV12-3/TRBV12-4	few	TRBJ1-1	TRBD1	CASRSWDRGNTEAFF	TGTGCCAGCAGGTCCTGGGACAGGGGGAACACTGAAGCTTTCTTT
TRBV3-1	NA	TRBJ2-2	TRBD1	CASSQPRTGVDRTGELFF	TGTGCCAGCAGCCAACCGAGGACAGGGGTAGATCGGACCGGGGAGCTGTTTTTT
TRBV7-2	few	TRBJ2-3	TRBD1	CASSLSRQGARTDTQYF	TGTGCCAGCAGCTTAAGCCGGCAGGGGGCGAGGACAGATACGCAGTATTTT
TRBV20-1	few	TRBJ2-3	NA	CSARVDGTDTQYF	TGCAGTGCTAGAGTGGACGGCACAGATACGCAGTATTTT
TRBV2	NA	TRBJ2-2	TRBD2	CASSPRDAGVSTGELFF	TGTGCCAGCAGTCCCAGGGACGCGGGAGTTAGCACCGGGGAGCTGTTTTTT
TRBV9	NA	TRBJ2-1	NA	CASSVGSSDEQFF	TGTGCCAGCAGCGTAGGTTCTTCGGATGAGCAGTTCTTC
TRBV12-5	NA	TRBJ1-1	NA	CASGLVPGADWNTEAFF	TGTGCTAGTGGTTTGGTACCCGGAGCCGACTGGAACACTGAAGCTTTCTTT
TRBV7-6	NA	TRBJ2-7	TRBD2	CASSIGGTSGFYEQYF	TGTGCCAGCAGCATTGGGGGGACTAGCGGATTCTACGAGCAGTACTTC
TRBV7-2	few	TRBJ2-7	TRBD2	CASSLSGASIYEQYF	TGTGCCAGCAGCTTAAGCGGGGCTAGTATCTACGAGCAGTACTTC
TRBV20-1	NA	TRBJ2-5	NA	CSVKQHQETQYF	TGCAGTGTTAAACAGCACCAAGAGACCCAGTACTTC
TRBV2	NA	TRBJ2-7	NA	CASRKGGVYEQYF	TGTGCCAGCCGGAAAGGGGGGGTTTACGAGCAGTACTTC
TRBV5-1	NA	TRBJ2-1	NA	CASSLAWEAEQFF	TGCGCCAGCAGCTTGGCGTGGGAGGCTGAGCAGTTCTTC
TRBV5-1	once	TRBJ2-3	TRBD2	CASSLGLAGGPSTDTQYF	TGCGCCAGCAGCTTGGGACTAGCGGGGGGACCTAGCACAGATACGCAGTATTTT
TRBV27	NA	TRBJ2-7	TRBD2	CASSVSGRVTEQYF	TGTGCCAGCAGTGTTAGCGGGAGGGTGACCGAGCAGTACTTC
TRBV13	NA	TRBJ2-3	TRBD2	CASSLVLAGTTDTQYF	TGTGCCAGCAGCTTGGTACTAGCGGGGACCACAGATACGCAGTATTTT
TRBV4-3	NA	TRBJ2-1	TRBD2	CASSQDPRTSGNEQFF	TGCGCCAGCAGCCAAGATCCCCGGACTAGCGGGAATGAGCAGTTCTTC
TRBV9	NA	TRBJ1-2	NA	CASSVTRDGRSDYGYTF	TGTGCCAGCAGCGTAACCCGGGACGGCAGATCGGACTATGGCTACACCTTC
TRBV4-1	few	TRBJ2-5	TRBD2	CASSQSIAGGLEETQYF	TGCGCCAGCAGCCAATCTATAGCGGGAGGGCTTGAAGAGACCCAGTACTTC
TRBV5-6	many	TRBJ2-7	NA	CASSPTGQSSYEQYF	TGTGCCAGCAGCCCGACCGGACAGAGCTCCTACGAGCAGTACTTC
TRBV6-2/TRBV6-3	many	TRBJ2-1	NA	CAVSESYNEQFF	TGTGCCGTAAGTGAGAGCTACAATGAGCAGTTCTTC
TRBV6-5	few	TRBJ2-7	NA	CASRGPFYEQYF	TGTGCCAGCAGAGGGCCCTTCTACGAGCAGTACTTC
TRBV20-1	few	TRBJ2-3	NA	CSAKEFTDTQYF	TGCAGTGCAAAAGAATTCACAGATACGCAGTATTTT
TRBV7-3	few	TRBJ2-2	NA	CASSLGLYTGELFF	TGTGCCAGCAGCCTCGGACTTTACACCGGGGAGCTGTTTTTT
TRBV6-1	NA	TRBJ2-3	TRBD2	CASSEGRGSSGDTQYF	TGTGCCAGCAGTGAAGGGCGCGGGAGTTCGGGAGATACGCAGTATTTT
TRBV24-1	NA	TRBJ2-1	TRBD2	CATRRLARGIVSYNEQFF	TGTGCCACCAGACGACTAGCGCGGGGGATAGTATCCTACAATGAGCAGTTCTTC
TRBV7-9	few	TRBJ2-5	TRBD2	CASSSRRVGGRVETQYF	TGTGCCAGCAGTTCCCGCCGAGTTGGCGGGAGAGTCGAGACCCAGTACTTC
TRBV5-8	NA	TRBJ2-3	TRBD1	CASSLGQGLTDTQYF	TGTGCCAGCAGCTTGGGACAGGGGTTGACAGATACGCAGTATTTT
TRBV27	once	TRBJ1-2	TRBD1	CASTTTGNDGYTF	TGCGCCAGCACAACGACAGGGAACGACGGCTACACCTTC
TRBV20-1	NA	TRBJ2-7	TRBD2	CSALAGTSKVDEQYF	TGCAGTGCTCTCGCCGGGACTAGCAAGGTGGACGAGCAGTACTTC
TRBV30	NA	TRBJ2-7	TRBD2	CAWSEIGLAGTRGLFHRYF	TGTGCCTGGAGTGAAATCGGACTAGCGGGAACCAGAGGGCTGTTCCATCGGTACTTC
TRBV20-1	NA	TRBJ1-4	NA	CSARDGRRTINEKLFF	TGCAGTGCTAGAGATGGGAGACGGACTATTAATGAAAAACTGTTTTTT
TRBV5-1	NA	TRBJ1-2	TRBD1	CASSLVQGASGYTF	TGCGCCAGCAGCTTGGTTCAGGGGGCGTCGGGCTACACCTTC
TRBV20-1	many	TRBJ2-7	NA	CSANTLAAYEQYF	TGCAGTGCTAACACGCTAGCAGCCTACGAGCAGTACTTC
TRBV7-2	few	TRBJ2-5	TRBD2	CASSKGLTRGHQETQYF	TGTGCCAGCAGCAAGGGACTAACTCGAGGTCATCAAGAGACCCAGTACTTC
TRBV29-1	NA	TRBJ1-3	TRBD1	CSVEDRRDRAGNTIYF	TGCAGCGTTGAAGATCGGAGAGACAGGGCTGGAAACACCATATATTTT
TRBV27	NA	TRBJ2-1	TRBD2	CASSPSGLAGRINEQFF	TGTGCCAGCAGCCCCAGCGGGCTAGCGGGAAGGATCAATGAGCAGTTCTTC